This paragraph covers one TCR beta chain sequence. This sample is drawn from a study of control samples from healthy donors and cancer patients. Only in-frame clones appear in the TCRdb table, and some are missing; sequencing was by immunoSEQ multiplex PCR. The sample contains 100,000 to 150,000 clones, more than 75% of which appear only once. This CDR3 region has 15 residues. The junction had 7 bases not matched to a gene; V was cut back by 2 bases and J by 7 bases. CDR1 and CDR2 (germline): SGHTA, FQGTGA. This TCR derives from a man aged 18 to 30 in good health. This chain connects TRBV7-3 to TRBJ2-2, with 7 positions matching TRBD2. The sample was blood. Here the CDR3 DNA reads TGTGCCAGCAGCTTAGGGGCCCGCGGGGGCGGGGAGCTGTTTTTT. Residues: CASSLGARGGGELFF.